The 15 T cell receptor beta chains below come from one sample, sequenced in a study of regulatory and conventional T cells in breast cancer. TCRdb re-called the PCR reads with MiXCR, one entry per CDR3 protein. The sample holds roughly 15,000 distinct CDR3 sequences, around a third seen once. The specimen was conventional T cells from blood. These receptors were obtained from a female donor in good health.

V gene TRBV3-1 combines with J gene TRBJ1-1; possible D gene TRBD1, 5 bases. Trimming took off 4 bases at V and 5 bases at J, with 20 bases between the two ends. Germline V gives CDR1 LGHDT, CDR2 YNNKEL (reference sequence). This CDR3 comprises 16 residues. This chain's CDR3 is CASSPRTGTLRTEAFF. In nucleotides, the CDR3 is TGTGCCAGCAGCCCACGTACCGGGACCCTAAGGACTGAAGCTTTCTTT.

CDR3 DNA: TGTGCCAACAGGCATACCCCGAGGGGGAGGGCCCTCTACAATGAGCAGTTCTTC. Translation: CANRHTPRGRALYNEQFF. The chain employs TRBV2 and TRBJ2-1; D is perhaps TRBD2 (7 bases). V was pared by 10 bases and J by 3 bases, with 28 bases between. The germline V gene encodes CDR1 SNHLY and CDR2 FYNNEI. CDR3 length: 18 residues.

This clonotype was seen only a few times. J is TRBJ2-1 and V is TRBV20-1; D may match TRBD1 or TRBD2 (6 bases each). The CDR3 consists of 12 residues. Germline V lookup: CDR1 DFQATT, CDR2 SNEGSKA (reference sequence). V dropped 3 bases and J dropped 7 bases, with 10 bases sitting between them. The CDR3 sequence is CSASWGANEQFF. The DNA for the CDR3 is TGCAGTGCTAGTTGGGGGGCGAATGAGCAGTTCTTC.

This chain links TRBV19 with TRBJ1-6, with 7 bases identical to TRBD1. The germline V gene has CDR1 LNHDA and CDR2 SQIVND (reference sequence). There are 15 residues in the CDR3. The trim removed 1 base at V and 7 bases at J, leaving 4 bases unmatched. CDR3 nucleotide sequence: TGTGCCAGTAGTATAGGACAGGGTATGAATTCACCCCTCCACTTT. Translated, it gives CASSIGQGMNSPLHF.

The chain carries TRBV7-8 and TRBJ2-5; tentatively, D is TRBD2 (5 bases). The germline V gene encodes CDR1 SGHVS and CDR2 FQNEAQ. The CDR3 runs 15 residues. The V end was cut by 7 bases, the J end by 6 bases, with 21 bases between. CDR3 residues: CASIPTRGPRQTQYF. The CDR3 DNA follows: TGTGCCAGCATCCCGACCCGAGGGCCCCGTCAGACCCAGTACTTC.

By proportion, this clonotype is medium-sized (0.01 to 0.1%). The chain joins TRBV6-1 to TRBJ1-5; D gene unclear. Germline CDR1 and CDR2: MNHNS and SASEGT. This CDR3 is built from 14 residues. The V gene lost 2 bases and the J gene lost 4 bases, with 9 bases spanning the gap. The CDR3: CASSESGLNQPQHF. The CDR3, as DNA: TGTGCCAGCAGTGAAAGCGGGCTAAATCAGCCCCAGCATTTT.

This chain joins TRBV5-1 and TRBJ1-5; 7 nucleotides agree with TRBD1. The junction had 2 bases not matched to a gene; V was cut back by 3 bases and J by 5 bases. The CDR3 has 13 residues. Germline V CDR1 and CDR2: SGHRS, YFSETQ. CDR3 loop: CASSYQGDQPQHF. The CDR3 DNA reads TGCGCCAGCAGCTACCAGGGGGATCAGCCCCAGCATTTT.

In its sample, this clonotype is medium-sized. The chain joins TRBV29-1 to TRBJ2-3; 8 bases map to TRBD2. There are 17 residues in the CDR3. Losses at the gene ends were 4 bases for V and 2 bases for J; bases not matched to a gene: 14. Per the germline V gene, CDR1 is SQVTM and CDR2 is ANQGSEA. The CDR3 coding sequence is TGCAGCGTTGCCGGGGGGGCCTACAGTGGGAACACAGATACGCAGTATTTT. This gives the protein CSVAGGAYSGNTDTQYF.

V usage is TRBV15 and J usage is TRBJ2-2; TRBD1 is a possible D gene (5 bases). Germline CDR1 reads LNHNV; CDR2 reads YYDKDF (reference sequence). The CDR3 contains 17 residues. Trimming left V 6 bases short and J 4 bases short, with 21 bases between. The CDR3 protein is CATRRNLEDTTTGELFF. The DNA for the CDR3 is TGTGCCACCAGACGGAACCTAGAGGACACCACCACCGGGGAGCTGTTTTTT.

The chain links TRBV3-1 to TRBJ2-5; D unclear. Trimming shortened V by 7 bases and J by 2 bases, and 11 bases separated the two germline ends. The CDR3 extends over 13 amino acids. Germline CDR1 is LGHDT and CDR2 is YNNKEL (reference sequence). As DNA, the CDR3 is TGTGCCAGCAACGAGGCTCCTCAAGAGACCCAGTACTTC. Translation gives CASNEAPQETQYF.

The CDR3 region has the DNA TGTGCCAGCAGCTCCGCCGGCGGGAATCAGCCCCAGCATTTT. It specifies CASSSAGGNQPQHF. The V gene is TRBV7-2, the J gene TRBJ1-5; no firm D call. V gave up 4 bases and J gave up 4 bases, with 11 bases separating them. Germline V lookup: CDR1 SGHTA, CDR2 FQGNSA. This CDR3 is 14 amino acids long.

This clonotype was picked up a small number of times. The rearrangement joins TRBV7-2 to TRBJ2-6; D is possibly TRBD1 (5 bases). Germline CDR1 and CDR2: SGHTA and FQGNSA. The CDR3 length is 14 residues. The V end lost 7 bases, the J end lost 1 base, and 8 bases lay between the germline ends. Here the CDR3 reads CASNPGSGANVLTF. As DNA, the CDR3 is TGTGCCAGCAACCCAGGGTCTGGGGCCAACGTCCTGACTTTC.

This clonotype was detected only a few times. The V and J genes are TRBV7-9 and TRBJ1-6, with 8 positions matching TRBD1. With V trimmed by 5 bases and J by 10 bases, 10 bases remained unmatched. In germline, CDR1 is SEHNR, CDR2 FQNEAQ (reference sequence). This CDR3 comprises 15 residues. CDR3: CASSGNTGGGSPLHF. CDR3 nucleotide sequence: TGTGCCAGCAGCGGAAATACAGGGGGTGGATCACCCCTCCACTTT.

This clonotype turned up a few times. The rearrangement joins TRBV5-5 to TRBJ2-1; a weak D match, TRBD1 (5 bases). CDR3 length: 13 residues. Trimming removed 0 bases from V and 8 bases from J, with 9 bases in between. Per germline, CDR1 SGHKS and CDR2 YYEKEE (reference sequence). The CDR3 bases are TGTGCCAGCAGCTTGGAAGGGGTTGATGAGCAGTTCTTC. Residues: CASSLEGVDEQFF.

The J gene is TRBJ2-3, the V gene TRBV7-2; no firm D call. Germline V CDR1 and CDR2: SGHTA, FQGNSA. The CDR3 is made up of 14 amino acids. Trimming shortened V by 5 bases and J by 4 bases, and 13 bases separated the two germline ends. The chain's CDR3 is CASSRDQASDTQYF. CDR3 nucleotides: TGTGCCAGCAGCCGAGACCAAGCATCAGATACGCAGTATTTT. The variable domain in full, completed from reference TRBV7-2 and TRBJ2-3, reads GAGVSQSPSNKVTEKGKDVELRCDPISGHTALYWYRQSLGQGLEFLIYFQGNSAPDKSGLPSDRFSAERTGGSVSTLTIQRTQQEDSAVYLCASSRDQASDTQYFGPGTRLTVL.